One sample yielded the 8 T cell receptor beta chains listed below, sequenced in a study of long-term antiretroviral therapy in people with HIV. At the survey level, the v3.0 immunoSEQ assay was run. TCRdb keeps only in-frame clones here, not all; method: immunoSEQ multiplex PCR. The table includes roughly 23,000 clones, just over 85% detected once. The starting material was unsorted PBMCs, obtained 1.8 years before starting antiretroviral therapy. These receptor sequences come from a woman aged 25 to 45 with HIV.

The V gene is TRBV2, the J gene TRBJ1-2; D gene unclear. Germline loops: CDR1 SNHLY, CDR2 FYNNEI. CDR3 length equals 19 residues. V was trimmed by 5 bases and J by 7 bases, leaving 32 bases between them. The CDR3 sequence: CASSPQTSFARSMRRGYTF. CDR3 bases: TGTGCCAGCAGTCCACAAACCTCGTTCGCCCGTTCGATGCGGCGTGGCTACACCTTC.

The CDR3: CAVQWPGTDTQYF. The CDR3 coding sequence is TGTGCCGTGCAGTGGCCTGGCACAGATACGCAGTATTTT. The chain employs TRBV10-3 and TRBJ2-3; D uncertain. This CDR3 contains 13 residues. V gave up 11 bases and J gave up 1 base, with 13 bases separating them. From germline, CDR1 is ENHRY and CDR2 SYGVKD.

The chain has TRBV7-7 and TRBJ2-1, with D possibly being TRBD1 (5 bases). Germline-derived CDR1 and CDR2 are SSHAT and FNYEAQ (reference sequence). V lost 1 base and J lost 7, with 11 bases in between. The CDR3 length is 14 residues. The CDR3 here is CASSLDLHRNEQFF. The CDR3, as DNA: TGTGCCAGCAGCTTAGATCTTCACAGGAATGAGCAGTTCTTC.

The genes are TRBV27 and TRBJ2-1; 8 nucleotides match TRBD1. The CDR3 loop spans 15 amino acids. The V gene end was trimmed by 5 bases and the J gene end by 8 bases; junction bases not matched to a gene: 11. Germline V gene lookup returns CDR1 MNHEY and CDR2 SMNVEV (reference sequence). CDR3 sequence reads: CASSLTRGHGHEQFF. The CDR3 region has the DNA TGTGCCAGCAGTCTTACCAGGGGGCACGGCCATGAGCAGTTCTTC.

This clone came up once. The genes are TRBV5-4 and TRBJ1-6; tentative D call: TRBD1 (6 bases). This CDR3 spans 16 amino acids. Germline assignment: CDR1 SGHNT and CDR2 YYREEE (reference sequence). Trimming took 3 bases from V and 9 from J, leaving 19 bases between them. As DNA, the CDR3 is TGTGCCAGCAGCTGGACCGCGGGGGGCGGAAGTTCACCCCTCCACTTT. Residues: CASSWTAGGGSSPLHF.

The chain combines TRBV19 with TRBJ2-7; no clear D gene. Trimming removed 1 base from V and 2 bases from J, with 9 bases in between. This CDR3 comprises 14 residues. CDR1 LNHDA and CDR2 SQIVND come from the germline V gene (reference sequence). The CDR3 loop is CASSIGPSAYEQYF. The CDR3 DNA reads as TGTGCCAGTAGTATAGGTCCGTCCGCCTACGAGCAGTACTTC.

This CDR3 reads CASSWGQGNEQFF. In nucleotides, the CDR3 is TGCGCCAGCAGCTGGGGACAGGGAAACGAGCAGTTCTTC. The chain recombines TRBV10-2 with TRBJ2-1, with TRBD1 matching 9 bases. The V gene's germline CDR1 is WSHSY and CDR2 SAAADI. The trim removed 6 bases at V and 10 bases at J, leaving 7 bases unmatched. This CDR3 is 13 amino acids long.

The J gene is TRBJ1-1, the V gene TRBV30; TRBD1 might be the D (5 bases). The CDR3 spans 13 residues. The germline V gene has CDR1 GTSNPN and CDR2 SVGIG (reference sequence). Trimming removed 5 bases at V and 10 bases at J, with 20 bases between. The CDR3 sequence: CAWGGATGFGAFF. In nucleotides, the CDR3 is TGTGCCTGGGGCGGGGCGACGGGGTTTGGAGCTTTCTTT.